This TCR beta chain appears in the sequencing data of a study of blood T cell repertoires in COVID-19. The CDR3 is 15 residues long. CDR1 and CDR2 from the germline V gene are GTSNPN and SVGIG (reference sequence). Trimming took 5 bases from V and 7 from J; bases not matched to a gene: 12. The data were produced by immunoSEQ multiplex PCR, yet TCRdb's version contains in-frame clones alone and is incomplete. The table shows fewer than 200,000 clones, with approximately 87% occurring only once. The chain is built from TRBV30 and TRBJ1-2; TRBD1 aligns across 11 bases. This clonotype was obtained from a woman aged 50 to 60 who had recovered from COVID-19. What was sequenced was PBMCs or T cells enriched from blood (not recorded which). The CDR3: CAWRTPGQGVSGYTF. Written as DNA, the CDR3 is TGTGCCTGGCGGACACCGGGACAGGGGGTCTCTGGCTACACCTTC.